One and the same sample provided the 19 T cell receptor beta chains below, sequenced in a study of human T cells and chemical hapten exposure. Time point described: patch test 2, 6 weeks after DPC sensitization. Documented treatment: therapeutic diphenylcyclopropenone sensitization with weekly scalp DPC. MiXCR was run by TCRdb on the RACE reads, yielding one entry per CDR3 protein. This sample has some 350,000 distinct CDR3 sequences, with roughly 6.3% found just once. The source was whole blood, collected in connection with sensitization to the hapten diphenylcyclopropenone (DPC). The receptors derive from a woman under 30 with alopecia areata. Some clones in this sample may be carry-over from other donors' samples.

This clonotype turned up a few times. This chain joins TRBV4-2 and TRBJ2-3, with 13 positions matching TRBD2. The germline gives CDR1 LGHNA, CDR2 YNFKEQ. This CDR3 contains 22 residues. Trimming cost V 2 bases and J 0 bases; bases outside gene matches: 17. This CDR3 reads CASSQYPRRRGLAGQSTDTQYF. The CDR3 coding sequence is TGTGCCAGCAGCCAATACCCAAGACGCCGGGGACTAGCGGGGCAAAGCACAGATACGCAGTATTTT.

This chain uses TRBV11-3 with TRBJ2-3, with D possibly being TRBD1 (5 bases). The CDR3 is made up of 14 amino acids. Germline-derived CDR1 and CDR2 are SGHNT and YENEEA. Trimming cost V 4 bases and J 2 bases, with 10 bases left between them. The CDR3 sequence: CASSSRGYTDTQYF. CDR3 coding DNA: TGTGCCAGCAGCTCAAGGGGTTACACAGATACGCAGTATTTT.

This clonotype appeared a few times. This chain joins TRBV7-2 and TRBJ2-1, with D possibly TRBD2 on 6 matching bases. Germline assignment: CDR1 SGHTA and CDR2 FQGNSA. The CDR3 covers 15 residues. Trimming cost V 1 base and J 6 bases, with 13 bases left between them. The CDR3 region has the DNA TGTGCCAGCAGCTTAGAGGGACTTAAGATCAATGAGCAGTTCTTC. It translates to CASSLEGLKINEQFF.

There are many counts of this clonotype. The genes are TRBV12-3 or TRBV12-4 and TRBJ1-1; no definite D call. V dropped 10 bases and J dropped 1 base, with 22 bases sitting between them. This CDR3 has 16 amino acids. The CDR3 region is CAIGRGMTSRNTEAFF. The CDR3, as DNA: TGTGCCATCGGCCGTGGAATGACGTCGCGGAACACTGAAGCTTTCTTT.

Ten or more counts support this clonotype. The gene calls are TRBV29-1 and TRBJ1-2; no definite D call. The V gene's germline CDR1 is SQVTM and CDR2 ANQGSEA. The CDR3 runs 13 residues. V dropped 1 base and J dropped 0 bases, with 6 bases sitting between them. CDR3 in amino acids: CSVEGEANYGYTF. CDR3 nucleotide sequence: TGCAGCGTTGAAGGAGAAGCTAACTATGGCTACACCTTC.

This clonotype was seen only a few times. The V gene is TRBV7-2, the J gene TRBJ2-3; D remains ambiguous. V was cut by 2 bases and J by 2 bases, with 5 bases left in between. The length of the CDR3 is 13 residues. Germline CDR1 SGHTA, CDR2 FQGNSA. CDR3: CASSLMSTDTQYF. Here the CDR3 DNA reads TGTGCCAGCAGCTTAATGTCCACAGATACGCAGTATTTT. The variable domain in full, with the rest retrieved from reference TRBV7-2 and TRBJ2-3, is GAGVSQSPSNKVTEKGKDVELRCDPISGHTALYWYRQSLGQGLEFLIYFQGNSAPDKSGLPSDRFSAERTGGSVSTLTIQRTQQEDSAVYLCASSLMSTDTQYFGPGTRLTVL.

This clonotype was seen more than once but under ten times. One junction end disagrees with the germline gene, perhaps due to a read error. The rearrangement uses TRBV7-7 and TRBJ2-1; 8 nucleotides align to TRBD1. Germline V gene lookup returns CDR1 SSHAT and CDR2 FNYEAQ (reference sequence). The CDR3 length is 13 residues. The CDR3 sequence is CASSSGGHNEQFF. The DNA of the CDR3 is TGTGCTAGCAGCTCAGGGGGCCACAATGAGCAGTTCTTC.

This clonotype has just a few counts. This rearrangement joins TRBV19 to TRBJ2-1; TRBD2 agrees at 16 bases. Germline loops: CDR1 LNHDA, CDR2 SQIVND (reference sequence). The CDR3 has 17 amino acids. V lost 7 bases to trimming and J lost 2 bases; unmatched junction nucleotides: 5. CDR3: CASKVGTSGGAYNEQFF. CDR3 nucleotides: TGTGCCAGTAAAGTCGGGACTAGCGGGGGGGCCTACAATGAGCAGTTCTTC.

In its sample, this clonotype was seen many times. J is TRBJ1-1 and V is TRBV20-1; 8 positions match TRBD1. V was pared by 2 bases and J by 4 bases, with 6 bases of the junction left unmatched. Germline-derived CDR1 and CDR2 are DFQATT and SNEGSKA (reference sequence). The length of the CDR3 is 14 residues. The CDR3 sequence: CSARRDRYLTEAFF. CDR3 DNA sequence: TGCAGTGCTAGAAGGGACAGGTACCTCACTGAAGCTTTCTTT.

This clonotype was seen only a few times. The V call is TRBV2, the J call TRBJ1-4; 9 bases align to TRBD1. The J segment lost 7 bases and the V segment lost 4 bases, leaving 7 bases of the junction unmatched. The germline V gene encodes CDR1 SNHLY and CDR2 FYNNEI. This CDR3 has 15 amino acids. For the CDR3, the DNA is TGTGCCAGCAGTGTACAGGGGGCGCGACGTGAAAAACTGTTTTTT. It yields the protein CASSVQGARREKLFF.

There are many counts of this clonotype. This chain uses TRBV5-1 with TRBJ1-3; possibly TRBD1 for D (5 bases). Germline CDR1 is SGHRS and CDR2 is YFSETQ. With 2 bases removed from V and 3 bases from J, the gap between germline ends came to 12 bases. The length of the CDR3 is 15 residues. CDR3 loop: CASSFDEGSGNTIYF. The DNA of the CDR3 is TGCGCCAGCAGCTTTGATGAGGGGAGTGGAAACACCATATATTTT.

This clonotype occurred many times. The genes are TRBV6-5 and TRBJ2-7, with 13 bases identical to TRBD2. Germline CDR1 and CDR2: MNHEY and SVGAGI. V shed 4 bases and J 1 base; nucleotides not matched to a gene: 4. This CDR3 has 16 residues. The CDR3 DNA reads TGTGCCAGCAGTTTTGGACTAGCGGGGGAGTCCTACGAGCAGTACTTC. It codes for CASSFGLAGESYEQYF.

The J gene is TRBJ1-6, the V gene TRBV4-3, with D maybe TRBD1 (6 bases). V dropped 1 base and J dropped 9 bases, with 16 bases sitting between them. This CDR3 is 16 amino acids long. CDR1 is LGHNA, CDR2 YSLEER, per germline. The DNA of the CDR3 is TGCGCCAGCAGCCAAGTAGGGGGAGGCCCCCGTTCACCCCTCCACTTT. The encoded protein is CASSQVGGGPRSPLHF.

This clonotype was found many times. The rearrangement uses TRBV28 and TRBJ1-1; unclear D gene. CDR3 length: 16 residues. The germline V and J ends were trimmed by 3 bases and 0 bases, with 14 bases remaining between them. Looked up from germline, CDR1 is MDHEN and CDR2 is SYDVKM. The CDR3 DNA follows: TGTGCCAGCAGTTTCCCTCCCCGAGGGTTGAACACTGAAGCTTTCTTT. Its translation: CASSFPPRGLNTEAFF.

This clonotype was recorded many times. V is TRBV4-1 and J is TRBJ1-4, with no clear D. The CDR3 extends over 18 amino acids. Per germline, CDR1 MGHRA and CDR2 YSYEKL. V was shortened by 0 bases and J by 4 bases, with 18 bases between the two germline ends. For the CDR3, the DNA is TGCGCCAGCAGCCAAGATCGAGAAGGAGCCAGTCATAATGAAAAACTGTTTTTT. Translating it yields CASSQDREGASHNEKLFF.

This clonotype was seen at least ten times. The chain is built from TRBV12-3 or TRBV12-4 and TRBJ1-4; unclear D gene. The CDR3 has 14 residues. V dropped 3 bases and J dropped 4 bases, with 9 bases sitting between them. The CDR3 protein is CASSFGPSNEKLFF. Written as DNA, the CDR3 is TGTGCCAGCAGTTTCGGGCCGAGTAATGAAAAACTGTTTTTT.

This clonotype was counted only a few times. CDR3 sequence: CASSADLAEKQFF. CDR3 coding DNA: TGTGCCAGCAGCGCTGACCTAGCTGAAAAGCAGTTCTTC. The chain has TRBV5-6 and TRBJ2-1, with a tentative D call TRBD2 (5 bases). V lost 4 bases to trimming and J lost 11 bases, with 16 bases between them. CDR3 length: 13 amino acids. Germline lookup yields CDR1 SGHDT and CDR2 YYEEEE.

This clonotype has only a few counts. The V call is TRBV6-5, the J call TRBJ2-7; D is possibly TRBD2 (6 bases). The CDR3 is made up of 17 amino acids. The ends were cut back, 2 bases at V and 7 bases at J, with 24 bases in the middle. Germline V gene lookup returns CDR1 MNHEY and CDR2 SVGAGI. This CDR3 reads CASSYRGIMGLTGEQYF. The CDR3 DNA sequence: TGTGCCAGCAGTTACCGGGGGATTATGGGCCTTACTGGGGAGCAGTACTTC.

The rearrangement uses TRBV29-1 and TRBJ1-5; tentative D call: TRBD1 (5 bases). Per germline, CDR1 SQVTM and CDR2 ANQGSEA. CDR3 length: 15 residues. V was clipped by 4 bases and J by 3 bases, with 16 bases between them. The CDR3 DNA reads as TGCAGCGTTGGGTTGTCGACAGCAGACAATCAGCCCCAGCATTTT. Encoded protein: CSVGLSTADNQPQHF.